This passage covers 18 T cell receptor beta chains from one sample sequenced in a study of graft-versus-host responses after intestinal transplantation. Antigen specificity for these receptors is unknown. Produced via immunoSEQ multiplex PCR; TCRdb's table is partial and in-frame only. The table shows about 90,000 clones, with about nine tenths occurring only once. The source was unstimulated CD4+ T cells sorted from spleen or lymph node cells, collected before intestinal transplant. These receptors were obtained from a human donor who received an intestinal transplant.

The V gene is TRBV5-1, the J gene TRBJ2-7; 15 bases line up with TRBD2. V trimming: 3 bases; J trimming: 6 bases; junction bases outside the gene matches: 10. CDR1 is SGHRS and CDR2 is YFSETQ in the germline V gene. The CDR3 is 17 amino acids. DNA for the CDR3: TGCGCCAGCAGCTACCACTCCACGGGACTAGCGGGAGGCGAGCAGTACTTC. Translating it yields CASSYHSTGLAGGEQYF. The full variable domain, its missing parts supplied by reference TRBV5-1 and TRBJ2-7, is KAGVTQTPRYLIKTRGQQVTLSCSPISGHRSVSWYQQTPGQGLQFLFEYFSETQRNKGNFPGRFSGRQFSNSRSEMNVSTLELGDSALYLCASSYHSTGLAGGEQYFGPGTRLTVT.

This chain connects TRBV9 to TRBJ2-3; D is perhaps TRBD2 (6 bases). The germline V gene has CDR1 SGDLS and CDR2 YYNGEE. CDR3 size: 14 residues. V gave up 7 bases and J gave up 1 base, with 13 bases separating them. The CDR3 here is CASAGREGTDTQYF. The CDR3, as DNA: TGTGCCAGCGCGGGAAGGGAAGGCACAGATACGCAGTATTTT. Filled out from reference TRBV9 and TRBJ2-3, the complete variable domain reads DSGVTQTPKHLITATGQRVTLRCSPRSGDLSVYWYQQSLDQGLQFLIQYYNGEERAKGNILERFSAQQFPDLHSELNLSSLELGDSALYFCASAGREGTDTQYFGPGTRLTVL.

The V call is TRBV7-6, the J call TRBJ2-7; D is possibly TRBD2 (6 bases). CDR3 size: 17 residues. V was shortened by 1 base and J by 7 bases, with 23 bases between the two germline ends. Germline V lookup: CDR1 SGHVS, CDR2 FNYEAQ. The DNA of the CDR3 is TGTGCCAGCAGCTTAGAGAACGCGGGATCTTGGCAGAGAGAGCAGTACTTC. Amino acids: CASSLENAGSWQREQYF.

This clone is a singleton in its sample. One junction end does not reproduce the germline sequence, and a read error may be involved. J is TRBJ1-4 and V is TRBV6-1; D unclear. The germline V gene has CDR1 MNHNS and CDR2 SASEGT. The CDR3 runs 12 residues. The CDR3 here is CASRSGREKLLF. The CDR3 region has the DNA TGTGCCAGCAGGTCGGGTCGTGAAAAACTGCTTTTT.

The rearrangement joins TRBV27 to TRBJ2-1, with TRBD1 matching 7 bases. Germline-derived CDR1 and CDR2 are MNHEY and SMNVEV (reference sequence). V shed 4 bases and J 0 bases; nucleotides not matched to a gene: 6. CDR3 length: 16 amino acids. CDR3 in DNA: TGTGCCAGCAGTTCCCCGACAGGGAGCTCCTACAATGAGCAGTTCTTC. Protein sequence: CASSSPTGSSYNEQFF.

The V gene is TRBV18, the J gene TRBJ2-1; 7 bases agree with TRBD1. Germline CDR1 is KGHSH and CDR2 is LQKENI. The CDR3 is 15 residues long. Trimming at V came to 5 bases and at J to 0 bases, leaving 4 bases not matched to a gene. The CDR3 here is CASSSRDSSYNEQFF. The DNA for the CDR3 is TGTGCCAGCTCATCGAGGGACAGCTCCTACAATGAGCAGTTCTTC.

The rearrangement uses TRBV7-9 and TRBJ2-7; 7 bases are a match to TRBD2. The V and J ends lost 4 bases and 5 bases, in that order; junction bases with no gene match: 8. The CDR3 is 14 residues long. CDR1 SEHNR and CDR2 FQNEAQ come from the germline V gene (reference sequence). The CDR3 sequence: CASSSSPGGDEQYF. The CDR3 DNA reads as TGTGCCAGCAGCTCCTCACCGGGAGGAGACGAGCAGTACTTC.

In DNA form, the CDR3 reads TGTGCCAGCACCCCCCTCAGAACCACTAATGAAAAACTGTTTTTT. Translated: CASTPLRTTNEKLFF. The chain links TRBV28 to TRBJ1-4; D is ambiguous. Germline lookup yields CDR1 MDHEN and CDR2 SYDVKM. V gave up 7 bases and J gave up 2 bases, with 14 bases separating them. The CDR3 loop spans 15 amino acids.

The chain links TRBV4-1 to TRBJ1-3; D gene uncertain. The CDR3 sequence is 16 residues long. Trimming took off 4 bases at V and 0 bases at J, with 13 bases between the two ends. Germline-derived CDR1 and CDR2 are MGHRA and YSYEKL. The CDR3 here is CASSPPLRPSGNTIYF. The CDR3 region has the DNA TGCGCCAGCAGCCCGCCCCTCAGACCCTCTGGAAACACCATATATTTT.

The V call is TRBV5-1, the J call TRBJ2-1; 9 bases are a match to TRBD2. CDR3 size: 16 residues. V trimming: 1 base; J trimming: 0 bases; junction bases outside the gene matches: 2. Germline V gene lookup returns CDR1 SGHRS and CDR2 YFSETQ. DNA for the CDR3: TGCGCCAGCAGCTTGATTAGCGGGAGCTCCTACAATGAGCAGTTCTTC. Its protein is CASSLISGSSYNEQFF.

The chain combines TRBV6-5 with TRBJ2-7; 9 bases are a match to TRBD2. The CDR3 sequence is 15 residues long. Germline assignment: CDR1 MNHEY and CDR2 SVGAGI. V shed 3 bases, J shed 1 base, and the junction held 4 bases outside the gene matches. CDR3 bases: TGTGCCAGCAGTTATGGACTAGCGCGTTCCTACGAGCAGTACTTC. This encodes CASSYGLARSYEQYF.

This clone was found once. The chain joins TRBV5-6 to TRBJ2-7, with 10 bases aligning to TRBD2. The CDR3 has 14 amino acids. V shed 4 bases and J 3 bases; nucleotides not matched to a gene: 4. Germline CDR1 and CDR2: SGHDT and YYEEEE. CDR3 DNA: TGTGCCAGCAGCACGTGGACTAGCGGCTACGAGCAGTACTTC. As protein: CASSTWTSGYEQYF.

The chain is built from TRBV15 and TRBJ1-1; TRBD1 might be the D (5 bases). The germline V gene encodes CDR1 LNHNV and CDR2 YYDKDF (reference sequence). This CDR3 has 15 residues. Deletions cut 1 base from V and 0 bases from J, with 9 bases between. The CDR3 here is CATSRGGSLNTEAFF. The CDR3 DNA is TGTGCCACCAGCAGAGGGGGCAGCCTGAACACTGAAGCTTTCTTT.

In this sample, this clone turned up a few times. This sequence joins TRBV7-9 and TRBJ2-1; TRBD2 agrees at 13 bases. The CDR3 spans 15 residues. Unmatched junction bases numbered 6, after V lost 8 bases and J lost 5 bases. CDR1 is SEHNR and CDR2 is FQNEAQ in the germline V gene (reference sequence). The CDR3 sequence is CASLRLAGGNNEQFF. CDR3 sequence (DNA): TGTGCCAGCCTGAGACTAGCGGGAGGAAACAATGAGCAGTTCTTC.

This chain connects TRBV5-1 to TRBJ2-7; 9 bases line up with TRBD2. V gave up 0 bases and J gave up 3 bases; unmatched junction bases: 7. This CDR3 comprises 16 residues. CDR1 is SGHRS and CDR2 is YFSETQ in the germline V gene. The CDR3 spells CASSLVGAGGYYEQYF. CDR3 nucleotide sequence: TGCGCCAGCAGCTTGGTCGGAGCGGGAGGATACTACGAGCAGTACTTC.

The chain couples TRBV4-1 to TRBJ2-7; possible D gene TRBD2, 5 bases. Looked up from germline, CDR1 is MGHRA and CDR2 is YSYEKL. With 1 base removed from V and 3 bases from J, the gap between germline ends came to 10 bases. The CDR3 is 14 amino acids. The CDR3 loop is CASSQGLQIYEQYF. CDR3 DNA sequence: TGCGCCAGCAGCCAAGGACTACAAATCTACGAGCAGTACTTC.

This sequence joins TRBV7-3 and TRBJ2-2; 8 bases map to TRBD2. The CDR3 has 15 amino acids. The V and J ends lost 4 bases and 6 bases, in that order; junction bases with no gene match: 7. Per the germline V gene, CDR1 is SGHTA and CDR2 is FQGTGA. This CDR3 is CASSSGTSGSGELFF. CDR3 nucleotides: TGTGCCAGCAGCTCCGGTACTAGCGGTTCCGGGGAGCTGTTTTTT. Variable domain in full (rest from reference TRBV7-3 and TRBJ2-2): GAGVSQTPSNKVTEKGKYVELRCDPISGHTALYWYRQSLGQGPEFLIYFQGTGAADDSGLPNDRFFAVRPEGSVSTLKIQRTERGDSAVYLCASSSGTSGSGELFFGEGSRLTVL.

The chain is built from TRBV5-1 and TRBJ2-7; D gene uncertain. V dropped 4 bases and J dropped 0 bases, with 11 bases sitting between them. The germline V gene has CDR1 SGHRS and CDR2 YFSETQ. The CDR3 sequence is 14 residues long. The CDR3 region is CASSTTPGSYEQYF. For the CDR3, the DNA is TGCGCCAGCAGCACGACACCGGGCTCCTACGAGCAGTACTTC.